This entry lists 30 T cell receptor beta chains sequenced from one sample in a study of cytomegalovirus exposure and HLA in healthy donors. Primers for the PCR totalled 60 Vbeta and 13 Jbeta. This table comes from immunoSEQ multiplex PCR, and its TCRdb copy is limited to in-frame clones, with some not included. Among around 150,000 clones listed, roughly 85% were seen once. Sequencing input: PBMCs. These receptor sequences come from a male donor in good health and CMV-seronegative.

This clone came up a few times. The V gene is TRBV11-3, the J gene TRBJ1-6, with D possibly matching TRBD1 (5 bases). The V gene lost 2 bases and the J gene lost 9 bases, with 11 bases spanning the gap. This CDR3 comprises 14 residues. CDR1 is SGHNT and CDR2 is YENEEA in the germline V gene. The CDR3 nucleotides are TGTGCCAGCAGCTTACGGGTCGACAGTTCACCCCTCCACTTT. Residues: CASSLRVDSSPLHF.

The rearrangement joins TRBV5-8 to TRBJ2-1; tentatively, D is TRBD2 (7 bases). Between the trimmed V and J ends, which lost 3 bases and 1 base, there was a span of 20 bases. The V gene's germline CDR1 is SGHTS and CDR2 YDEGEE. The CDR3 length is 18 residues. Here the CDR3 reads CASSSPWRGPRSYNEQFF. The CDR3, as DNA: TGTGCCAGCAGCTCTCCGTGGCGGGGGCCTAGGTCCTACAATGAGCAGTTCTTC.

With respect to this clone: The junction differs from germline at one of its ends, possibly a read error. The genes are TRBV4-3 and TRBJ1-2; tentatively, D is TRBD1 (5 bases). Germline CDR1 LGHNA, CDR2 YSLEER. The CDR3 spans 13 residues. The CDR3 sequence is CAGSQEPGHGYTF. CDR3 in DNA: TGCGCCGGCAGCCAAGAGCCAGGGCATGGCTACACCTTC.

The CDR3 region is CASSLRQGHNSPLHF. DNA of the CDR3: TGTGCCAGCAGCTTAAGGCAGGGGCATAATTCACCCCTCCACTTT. This chain links TRBV7-6 with TRBJ1-6, with a tentative D call TRBD1 (6 bases). The CDR3 has 15 residues. CDR1 SGHVS and CDR2 FNYEAQ come from the germline V gene. The V end lost 2 bases, the J end lost 5 bases, and 10 bases lay between the germline ends.

This CDR3 reads CASSQAVGTGYTEAFF. The CDR3 DNA reads as TGCGCCAGCAGCCAAGCGGTAGGGACAGGATACACTGAAGCTTTCTTT. The chain couples TRBV4-3 to TRBJ1-1, with 8 bases that match TRBD1. The CDR3 consists of 16 residues. CDR1 is LGHNA and CDR2 is YSLEER in the germline V gene. V lost 1 base, J lost 3 bases, and 7 bases stayed unmatched.

The genes are TRBV5-4 and TRBJ2-7; tentatively, D is TRBD2 (5 bases). Germline assignment: CDR1 SGHNT and CDR2 YYREEE (reference sequence). V was clipped by 3 bases and J by 3 bases, with 10 bases between them. This CDR3 is built from 13 residues. CDR3 loop: CASSSPGFYEQYF. In nucleotides, the CDR3 is TGTGCCAGCAGCTCCCCGGGATTCTACGAGCAGTACTTC.

CDR3 amino acids: CSGRQQIYTEAFF. The CDR3 DNA reads as TGCAGCGGGCGACAGCAGATTTACACTGAAGCTTTCTTT. The chain recombines TRBV29-1 with TRBJ1-1; possible D gene TRBD1, 5 bases. There are 13 residues in the CDR3. Germline loops: CDR1 SQVTM, CDR2 ANQGSEA. Trimming cost V 7 bases and J 3 bases, with 15 bases left between them.

V gene TRBV18 combines with J gene TRBJ1-1, with D hard to call. The V end was cut by 3 bases, the J end by 8 bases, with 16 bases between. The germline CDR1 and CDR2 sequences are KGHSH and LQKENI. CDR3 length: 14 residues. CDR3 region: CASSPAYGGIEAFF. The CDR3 region has the DNA TGTGCCAGCTCACCCGCCTATGGCGGTATAGAAGCTTTCTTT.

The chain has TRBV7-2 and TRBJ1-1; 12 bases fit TRBD1. This CDR3 comprises 18 residues. CDR1 and CDR2 (germline): SGHTA, FQGNSA. The V and J ends lost 5 bases and 0 bases, in that order; junction bases with no gene match: 10. CDR3 residues: CASSNPGQGASLNTEAFF. CDR3 DNA: TGTGCCAGCAGCAACCCGGGACAGGGGGCGTCATTGAACACTGAAGCTTTCTTT.

The chain has TRBV6-5 and TRBJ2-2; 7 bases line up with TRBD1. V shed 2 bases, J shed 6 bases, and the junction held 3 bases outside the gene matches. The germline CDR1 and CDR2 sequences are MNHEY and SVGAGI. This CDR3 region has 14 residues. DNA of the CDR3: TGTGCCAGCAGTTACGGGCAGGGGGCCGGGGAGCTGTTTTTT. Translation gives CASSYGQGAGELFF.

The rearrangement links TRBV7-7 to TRBJ2-1; 12 bases agree with TRBD2. Unmatched junction bases numbered 11, after V lost 5 bases and J lost 3 bases. CDR3 length: 18 residues. Germline CDR1 is SSHAT and CDR2 is FNYEAQ (reference sequence). Written as DNA, the CDR3 is TGTGCCAGCAGCCTGCTGGCTAGCGGGAGGGGAAGCTACAATGAGCAGTTCTTC. Translated, it gives CASSLLASGRGSYNEQFF.

This clone was picked up one time. The V call is TRBV5-6, the J call TRBJ2-3; 8 bases line up with TRBD2. Germline-derived CDR1 and CDR2 are SGHDT and YYEEEE. CDR3 length: 14 residues. The trim removed 5 bases at V and 7 bases at J, leaving 9 bases unmatched. CDR3 coding DNA: TGTGCCAGCAGTGAAAGCGGGGGAGGAAATACGCAGTATTTT. The encoded protein is CASSESGGGNTQYF. The entire variable domain, with the rest obtained from reference TRBV5-6 and TRBJ2-3, is as follows: DAGVTQSPTHLIKTRGQQVTLRCSPKSGHDTVSWYQQALGQGPQFIFQYYEEEERQRGNFPDRFSGHQFPNYSSELNVNALLLGDSALYLCASSESGGGNTQYFGPGTRLTVL.

The rearrangement links TRBV7-3 to TRBJ2-2; D is possibly TRBD2 (6 bases). Germline CDR1 and CDR2: SGHTA and FQGTGA. The length of the CDR3 is 14 residues. The V end lost 3 bases, the J end lost 7 bases, and 12 bases lay between the germline ends. The CDR3 region is CASSFIAEYGELFF. The DNA for the CDR3 is TGTGCCAGCAGCTTTATAGCGGAGTACGGGGAGCTGTTTTTT.

Written as DNA, the CDR3 is TGTGCCAGCAGCTTACGCAGGGAACAAGAGACCCAGTACTTC. Translation gives CASSLRREQETQYF. The chain combines TRBV7-2 with TRBJ2-5, with D possibly matching TRBD1 (5 bases). The CDR3 is 14 residues long. V lost 2 bases, J lost 2 bases, and 9 bases lay in between. The V gene's germline CDR1 is SGHTA and CDR2 FQGNSA. Combining the CDR3 with reference TRBV7-2 and TRBJ2-5 gives the whole variable domain GAGVSQSPSNKVTEKGKDVELRCDPISGHTALYWYRQSLGQGLEFLIYFQGNSAPDKSGLPSDRFSAERTGGSVSTLTIQRTQQEDSAVYLCASSLRREQETQYFGPGTRLLVL.

This clone was recorded once. This chain uses TRBV29-1 with TRBJ1-5; 9 positions agree with TRBD1. CDR3 length equals 17 residues. CDR1 is SQVTM and CDR2 is ANQGSEA in the germline V gene. V shed 7 bases and J 1 base; nucleotides not matched to a gene: 14. The CDR3 sequence is CSAPGQGSSGSNQPQHF. In nucleotides, the CDR3 is TGCAGCGCCCCGGGACAGGGTTCCTCTGGAAGCAATCAGCCCCAGCATTTT.

The chain joins TRBV6-4 to TRBJ2-3, with 8 bases fitting TRBD2. J gave up 0 bases and V 4 bases, and 3 bases lay outside the gene matches. Looked up from germline, CDR1 is MRHNA and CDR2 is SNTAGT. The CDR3 consists of 15 residues. The CDR3 here is CASSALAGSTDTQYF. CDR3 sequence (DNA): TGTGCCAGCAGTGCCTTAGCGGGAAGCACAGATACGCAGTATTTT.

Remarks on this clone: The junction differs from germline at one of its ends, possibly a read error. The rearrangement uses TRBV7-9 and TRBJ1-5; 11 nucleotides match TRBD1. CDR1 SEHNR and CDR2 FQNEAQ come from the germline V gene (reference sequence). This CDR3 has 15 amino acids. CDR3 amino acids: CSSSLGTGGYQPQHF. The CDR3 nucleotides read TGTTCCAGCAGCTTAGGGACAGGGGGTTATCAGCCCCAGCATTTT.

The V and J genes are TRBV6-5 and TRBJ2-7; D unresolved. Germline CDR1 reads MNHEY; CDR2 reads SVGAGI. The CDR3 extends over 14 amino acids. Trimming removed 0 bases from V and 4 bases from J, with 10 bases in between. CDR3 region: CASSYSTTLYEQYF. In DNA, the CDR3 is TGTGCCAGCAGTTACTCGACGACACTGTACGAGCAGTACTTC.

This chain connects TRBV18 to TRBJ2-7; 9 bases are a match to TRBD2. This CDR3 has 15 amino acids. V lost 3 bases to trimming and J lost 2 bases; unmatched junction nucleotides: 5. Germline values: CDR1 KGHSH, CDR2 LQKENI. The CDR3 DNA reads TGTGCCAGCTCACCCGTAGCGGGGGAGCCCTACGAGCAGTACTTC. Encoded protein: CASSPVAGEPYEQYF.

This clone was seen a handful of times. This chain links TRBV9 with TRBJ2-3, with a tentative D call TRBD2 (5 bases). V shed 4 bases and J shed 3 bases, with 18 bases lying between them. The CDR3 length is 16 residues. From germline, CDR1 is SGDLS and CDR2 YYNGEE. The CDR3, as DNA: TGTGCCAGCAGCCCGCAGGTGGAGGATTCTACAGATACGCAGTATTTT. It specifies CASSPQVEDSTDTQYF.

The count of this clone is one. The J gene is TRBJ1-2, the V gene TRBV7-9; D is perhaps TRBD1 (5 bases). The germline CDR1 and CDR2 sequences are SEHNR and FQNEAQ (reference sequence). The germline V and J ends were trimmed by 1 base and 2 bases, with 11 bases remaining between them. The CDR3 is 15 residues long. This chain's CDR3 is CASSLVYRKNYGYTF. CDR3 DNA sequence: TGTGCCAGCAGCTTAGTCTACAGGAAGAACTATGGCTACACCTTC.

The rearrangement links TRBV7-2 to TRBJ1-1; TRBD1 matches at 8 bases. Germline loops: CDR1 SGHTA, CDR2 FQGNSA. The V gene end was trimmed by 3 bases and the J gene end by 1 base; junction bases not matched to a gene: 1. The CDR3 runs to 14 residues. The CDR3 coding sequence is TGTGCCAGCAGCTTCGACAGGGGGAACACTGAAGCTTTCTTT. It codes for CASSFDRGNTEAFF.

A note on this clone: The germline gene is not matched at one end of the junction; a read error may be the cause. V and J are TRBV7-9 and TRBJ1-1, with no clear D. This CDR3 has 13 amino acids. The germline V gene has CDR1 SEHNR and CDR2 FQNEAQ (reference sequence). For the CDR3, the DNA is TGTTCCAGCAGCTTCACCCGGACTATTGAAGCTTTCTTT. Protein sequence: CSSSFTRTIEAFF.

V is TRBV5-1 and J is TRBJ1-1; 9 bases agree with TRBD1. This CDR3 is 15 amino acids long. Trimming cost V 0 bases and J 7 bases; bases outside gene matches: 7. Germline V CDR1 and CDR2: SGHRS, YFSETQ. The chain's CDR3 is CASSLGTGEWSEAFF. CDR3 nucleotides: TGCGCCAGCAGCTTGGGGACAGGGGAATGGAGTGAAGCTTTCTTT.

The chain uses TRBV21-1 and TRBJ1-1; the table's D call of TRBD1 was not tested on the DNA. TRBV21-1 is tagged as a pseudogene. This CDR3 spans 14 amino acids. The DNA of the CDR3 is TGTGCCAGCTGTCGTGGGGCAGAAAACACTGAAGCTTTCTTT. Translation: CASCRGAENTEAFF.

The DNA of the CDR3 is TGTGCCAGCAGTTACTCGCTGAGCTATGGCTACACCTTC. Residues: CASSYSLSYGYTF. The gene calls are TRBV6-5 and TRBJ1-2, with D hard to call. Germline V CDR1 and CDR2: MNHEY, SVGAGI. The CDR3 sequence is 13 residues long. The ends were cut back, 0 bases at V and 4 bases at J, with 6 bases in the middle.

The rearrangement links TRBV12-5 to TRBJ1-3; the match to TRBD1 covers 7 bases. V lost 7 bases to trimming and J lost 4 bases; unmatched junction nucleotides: 4. CDR3 size: 13 residues. CDR1 and CDR2 (germline): LGHNT, FRNRAP. CDR3 sequence: CASALTGGNTIYF. The CDR3 DNA sequence: TGTGCTAGTGCCTTGACAGGGGGAAACACCATATATTTT.

This clone came up once. The chain combines TRBV10-3 with TRBJ2-2; 8 bases fit TRBD1. V lost 7 bases, J lost 7 bases, and 8 bases stayed unmatched. CDR3 size: 14 residues. From germline, CDR1 is ENHRY and CDR2 SYGVKD. The chain's CDR3 is CAINDRGVSGELFF. CDR3 sequence (DNA): TGTGCCATCAACGACAGGGGAGTCAGCGGGGAGCTGTTTTTT.

In its sample, this clone was seen a few times. The genes are TRBV11-2 and TRBJ2-7; D perhaps matches TRBD2 (5 bases). The CDR3 spans 11 residues. Germline lookup yields CDR1 SGHAT and CDR2 FQNNGV. V was shortened by 7 bases and J by 4 bases, with 8 bases between the two germline ends. CDR3 nucleotide sequence: TGTGCCAGCACTCCGGGGTACGAGCAGTACTTC. Translating it yields CASTPGYEQYF.

V gene TRBV6-1 combines with J gene TRBJ1-5, with a weak D call TRBD1 (5 bases). The germline CDR1 and CDR2 sequences are MNHNS and SASEGT. V dropped 4 bases and J dropped 1 base, with 14 bases sitting between them. The CDR3 has 16 amino acids. CDR3 nucleotides: TGTGCCAGCAGTGGGGGGACTCCTCTGAGCAATCAGCCCCAGCATTTT. Translating gives CASSGGTPLSNQPQHF.